The text below deals with one TCR beta chain. The source of the sample is a study of blood T cell repertoires in COVID-19. Study in general: The United States, Italy and Spain provided the acute and convalescent COVID-19 samples. From T cells, B-cell-depleted T cells, or PBMCs came the material, which was cDNA or gDNA.

As processed by the authors: Using reference gene primer amplification, nucleated cell counts were estimated. Data came from immunoSEQ multiplex PCR; TCRdb stores just in-frame clones and leaves some out. V and J calls and clone size are copied from that table; D and trimming were computed from the DNA. The table includes fewer than 15,000 clones, around 84% detected once. This TCR was sampled from a man aged 50 to 60 with active COVID-19. The sample comprised peripheral blood.

The CDR3 DNA follows: TGTGCCAGCAGCTTAGGTCCAGCGGGAGGATACAATGAGCAGTTCTTC. Its translation: CASSLGPAGGYNEQFF. V gene TRBV11-2 combines with J gene TRBJ2-1; TRBD2 matches 9 bases. Looked up from germline, CDR1 is SGHAT and CDR2 is FQNNGV. The CDR3 contains 16 residues. Germline trimming cut 1 base from V and 4 bases from J; bases unmatched to any gene: 5.